Included here is one TCR beta chain sequence, with context. Its antigen is not identified. Germline V gene data show CDR1 as SGHVS and CDR2 as FNYEAQ. There are 14 residues in the CDR3. The V segment lost 5 bases and the J segment 0 bases; nucleotides outside the gene matches: 2. In the PCR, 60 Vbeta and 13 Jbeta primers were used. Sequenced by immunoSEQ multiplex PCR; TCRdb stores in-frame clones only, minus some. The table for this sample gives more than 45,000 clones. The data were taken from a study of cytomegalovirus exposure and HLA in healthy donors. Study-level points and caveats: A list of roughly 160 TCR beta chains associated with cytomegalovirus was given. Later work showed greater clonal expansion in HLA-associated TCR beta chains than in equally common others.

The source material was PBMCs. The origin of this receptor is a woman between 55 and 75 years old in good health and CMV-seropositive. The chain is built from TRBV7-6 and TRBJ2-7; 9 nucleotides agree with TRBD1. CDR3 loop: CASSRDRASYEQYF. In DNA form, the CDR3 reads TGTGCCAGCAGCCGGGACAGGGCCTCCTACGAGCAGTACTTC.